This TCR beta chain was identified during a study of T cell responses to AZD1222 COVID-19 vaccine listed by TCRdb under 2021. At the level of the whole study: AZD1222 recipients whose second dose came at about 4 weeks and those whose second dose came at about 12 weeks were combined into one group, since spike-specific TCR depth and breadth did not differ between the two schedules. TCR sequencing covered fewer than 250 trial participants: 200 to 220 given two doses of AZD1222 and about 26 given two doses of MenACWY control vaccine. Trial participants were enrolled into age subgroups of 18-55, 56-69 and 70-plus years, which contained about 150, 28 and 57 TCR-sequenced participants, respectively.

This clone has just a few counts. What this receptor recognizes is not known. Per-base qualities were not stored, and no clone one base away is much larger. Read against the paper, the sample's time point label means: baseline before first vaccination. Vaccinee samples came from UK trials COV001 and COV002, including a single-blind randomized controlled phase 2/3 trial of AZD1222 (ChAdOx1 nCoV-19) in healthy adults. Trial participant PBMC samples were collected at day 0 and day 28 after the second dose for TCRbeta chain sequencing. The CDR3 regions of human TCRbeta chains were subjected to immunosequencing. Under the source paper's analysis protocol: Repertoire TCRs were checked for matches against a reference library of SARS-CoV-2-specific TCRs that had been generated using the MIRA antigen-specificity platform. Breadth was defined as the fraction of unique TCRs that were SARS-CoV-2-associated. Depth was defined as the fraction of total T cells that were SARS-CoV-2-associated. Using the MIRA data, every spike-specific TCR was mapped to the spike region that the TCR reacted to and assigned to either a CD4 or a CD8 class. Log10-transformed breadth and depth values were compared by one-way ANOVA with Sidak's multiple comparisons tests. The clones in this table, taken by TCRdb from immuneACCESS, are in-frame only. Not every clone is retained; where verified, under half of the shortfall comes from an unresolved V gene, and the cause of the rest is unknown. Clonal size and the V and J genes are those of that table, whereas D and trimming came from the DNA. Recorded for this sample are around 100,000 clones; about nine tenths of them occurred a single time. The top ten hold 1.3% of the sample.

What the research found in general, with its limitations: Vaccine-associated CD4 TCRs spanned the whole spike protein, with dominant responses in regions 160-218 and 743-854. Most participants were white British and females outnumbered males, and the authors suggested that clonal diversity may have been underestimated. Conclusions about previously exposed vaccinees are limited because only a handful of AZD1222 recipients were SARS-CoV-2 seropositive at baseline. In the small 56-69-year group, the increase in depth fell short of significance, most likely because of low power. Reportedly, almost half of the unique spike-specific TCRs recognized epitopes lying outside the regions that are mutated in the B.1.351 and B.1.1.7 variants. After two AZD1222 doses, spike-specific TCR breadth and depth were significantly higher than at day 0 and than in MenACWY recipients. Because no day 14 peak-response samples were available, the repertoires could be characterized only after the peak T cell response.

The CDR3 measures 14 amino acids from cysteine to phenylalanine. Of the read, only the CDR3 DNA is kept; its 42 bases are in frame from base 1. Cut back by 0 bases and 3 bases, the V and J ends lie 9 bases apart. The germline V gene (reference sequence) provides CDR1 LGHDT and CDR2 YNNKEL. This receptor was taken from an adult in good health. The sample was peripheral blood, taken on day 0 of AZD1222 vaccination. The V gene is TRBV3-1 (or the pseudogene TRBV3-2) and the J gene is TRBJ2-7; perhaps TRBD2 is the D gene, with 6 bases matching. For the CDR3, the sequence is CASSQEGGSYEQYF. The nucleotide sequence reads as follows: TGTGCCAGCAGCCAAGAGGGGGGAAGCTACGAGCAGTACTTC.